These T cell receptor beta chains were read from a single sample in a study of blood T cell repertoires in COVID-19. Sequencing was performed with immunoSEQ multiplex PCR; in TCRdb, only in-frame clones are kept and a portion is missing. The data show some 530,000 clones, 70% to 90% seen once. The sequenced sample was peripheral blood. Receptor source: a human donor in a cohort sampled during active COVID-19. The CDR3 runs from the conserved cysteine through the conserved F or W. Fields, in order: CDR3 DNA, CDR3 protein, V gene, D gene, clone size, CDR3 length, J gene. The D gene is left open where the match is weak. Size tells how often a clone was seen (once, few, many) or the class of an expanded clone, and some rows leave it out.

cdr3_nt: TGTGCCAGCAGTGAATTAGACCAGCGGGAGACTGGAAATGAGCAGTTCTTC; cdr3_aa: CASSELDQRETGNEQFF; v_call: TRBV25-1; d_call: TRBD2; clone_size: NA; cdr3_length: 17; j_call: TRBJ2-1
cdr3_nt: TGTGCCAGTAGTATGACGGGTAATGAAAAACTGTTTTTT; cdr3_aa: CASSMTGNEKLFF; v_call: TRBV19; d_call: NA; clone_size: once; cdr3_length: 13; j_call: TRBJ1-4
cdr3_nt: TGTGCCAGCTCACCCCGGGGGGGAGTTGCAGATACGCAGTATTTT; cdr3_aa: CASSPRGGVADTQYF; v_call: TRBV18; d_call: TRBD2; clone_size: NA; cdr3_length: 15; j_call: TRBJ2-3
cdr3_nt: TGCAGCGTTGGACTAGCGGAAGAGACCCAGTACTTC; cdr3_aa: CSVGLAEETQYF; v_call: TRBV29-1; d_call: TRBD2; clone_size: NA; cdr3_length: 12; j_call: TRBJ2-5
cdr3_nt: TGTGCCAGCAGCAAACTAGCGGGCACAGATACGCAGTATTTT; cdr3_aa: CASSKLAGTDTQYF; v_call: TRBV28; d_call: TRBD2; clone_size: NA; cdr3_length: 14; j_call: TRBJ2-3
cdr3_nt: TGTGCCAGTAAGCAGGGGACAGGGTATTCACCCCTCCACTTT; cdr3_aa: CASKQGTGYSPLHF; v_call: TRBV19; d_call: TRBD1; clone_size: NA; cdr3_length: 14; j_call: TRBJ1-6
cdr3_nt: TGTGCCAGCAGCCGACCCGCGGGTAAGCGCTCCTACAATGAGCAGTTCTTC; cdr3_aa: CASSRPAGKRSYNEQFF; v_call: TRBV7-9; d_call: NA; clone_size: NA; cdr3_length: 17; j_call: TRBJ2-1
cdr3_nt: TGTGCCAGCACCGAACCAAACAGGGTGGAGACCCAGTACTTC; cdr3_aa: CASTEPNRVETQYF; v_call: TRBV7-8; d_call: NA; clone_size: NA; cdr3_length: 14; j_call: TRBJ2-5
cdr3_nt: TGTGCCTCGGCCCCGGCAGGACAAGAGACCCAGTACTTC; cdr3_aa: CASAPAGQETQYF; v_call: TRBV30; d_call: NA; clone_size: NA; cdr3_length: 13; j_call: TRBJ2-5
cdr3_nt: TGTGCCAGCAGCACTAGCGGTTCCTACGAGCAGTACTTC; cdr3_aa: CASSTSGSYEQYF; v_call: TRBV5-4; d_call: TRBD2; clone_size: once; cdr3_length: 13; j_call: TRBJ2-7
cdr3_nt: TGTGCCAGCAGTTACTCGAGAGGGTACGACGAGCAGTACTTC; cdr3_aa: CASSYSRGYDEQYF; v_call: TRBV6-5; d_call: NA; clone_size: NA; cdr3_length: 14; j_call: TRBJ2-7
cdr3_nt: TGCGCCAGCAGCCCTCGAGTGATTCCAGGCCTATACCAAGAGACCCAGTACTTC; cdr3_aa: CASSPRVIPGLYQETQYF; v_call: TRBV4-3; d_call: NA; clone_size: NA; cdr3_length: 18; j_call: TRBJ2-5
cdr3_nt: TGTGCCAGCAGCCCCGCCGGGACAAAGAGCACAGATACGCAGTATTTT; cdr3_aa: CASSPAGTKSTDTQYF; v_call: TRBV5-4; d_call: NA; clone_size: once; cdr3_length: 16; j_call: TRBJ2-3
cdr3_nt: TGTGCCAGCAGCTTATCCGGACTAGCGGGAGGGCTCGCAGATACGCAGTATTTT; cdr3_aa: CASSLSGLAGGLADTQYF; v_call: TRBV11-2; d_call: TRBD2; clone_size: few; cdr3_length: 18; j_call: TRBJ2-3
cdr3_nt: TGTGCCAGCAGCTTGTTAGCGGGAGGGCCCAATGAGCAGTTCTTC; cdr3_aa: CASSLLAGGPNEQFF; v_call: TRBV5-4; d_call: TRBD2; clone_size: NA; cdr3_length: 15; j_call: TRBJ2-1
cdr3_nt: TGCGCCAGCAGCGCGAGGGTAGGGAACACTGAAGCTTTCTTT; cdr3_aa: CASSARVGNTEAFF; v_call: TRBV5-1; d_call: NA; clone_size: NA; cdr3_length: 14; j_call: TRBJ1-1
cdr3_nt: TGTGCCAGCAACTCAGCTAGCGGGGCCTACGAGCAGTACTTC; cdr3_aa: CASNSASGAYEQYF; v_call: TRBV2; d_call: TRBD2; clone_size: NA; cdr3_length: 14; j_call: TRBJ2-7
cdr3_nt: TGTGCCAGCAGCTGGACCGGGACAGCAAAAACCGGGGAGCTGTTTTTT; cdr3_aa: CASSWTGTAKTGELFF; v_call: TRBV5-5; d_call: TRBD1; clone_size: NA; cdr3_length: 16; j_call: TRBJ2-2
cdr3_nt: TGTGCCAGCAGCTTGGCCCCTAGCAACAATGAGCAGTTCTTC; cdr3_aa: CASSLAPSNNEQFF; v_call: TRBV5-8; d_call: NA; clone_size: NA; cdr3_length: 14; j_call: TRBJ2-1
cdr3_nt: TGTGCCAGCTCACCGGAGAGCCTAAGCTACGAGCAGTACTTC; cdr3_aa: CASSPESLSYEQYF; v_call: TRBV18; d_call: NA; clone_size: NA; cdr3_length: 14; j_call: TRBJ2-7
cdr3_nt: TGTGCCAGTAGTATGAGACAGATCTCCTACAATGAGCAGTTCTTC; cdr3_aa: CASSMRQISYNEQFF; v_call: TRBV19; d_call: NA; clone_size: NA; cdr3_length: 15; j_call: TRBJ2-1
cdr3_nt: TGTGCCAGCAGTTCGCCTAGCGGACGACTACACAATGAGCAGTTCTTC; cdr3_aa: CASSSPSGRLHNEQFF; v_call: TRBV27; d_call: TRBD2; clone_size: NA; cdr3_length: 16; j_call: TRBJ2-1
cdr3_nt: TGTGCCAGCAGCGTAGCGGCAGGAGGGACCGGATCACCCCTCCACTTT; cdr3_aa: CASSVAAGGTGSPLHF; v_call: TRBV9; d_call: NA; clone_size: NA; cdr3_length: 16; j_call: TRBJ1-6
cdr3_nt: TGTGCCAGCAGCGTCGTACCAGGGGACCGACCCTCGAACACCGGGGAGCTGTTTTTT; cdr3_aa: CASSVVPGDRPSNTGELFF; v_call: TRBV9; d_call: NA; clone_size: NA; cdr3_length: 19; j_call: TRBJ2-2
cdr3_nt: TGTGCCAGCAGTTCCCAGAGGACTAGCGGGAGAACGCGGTACTTC; cdr3_aa: CASSSQRTSGRTRYF; v_call: TRBV28; d_call: TRBD2; clone_size: NA; cdr3_length: 15; j_call: TRBJ2-7
cdr3_nt: TGTGCCAGCTCACCACCGATAGGACTAGGACAGGGGTACGAGCAGTACTTC; cdr3_aa: CASSPPIGLGQGYEQYF; v_call: TRBV18; d_call: TRBD1; clone_size: NA; cdr3_length: 17; j_call: TRBJ2-7
cdr3_nt: TGTGCCAGCAAAATAGGACAGGGAGAATGGTACGAGCAGTACTTC; cdr3_aa: CASKIGQGEWYEQYF; v_call: TRBV2; d_call: TRBD1; clone_size: once; cdr3_length: 15; j_call: TRBJ2-7
cdr3_nt: TGTGCCAGCAGTTTAGGACAGGGGATGGGGGTATTC; cdr3_aa: CASSLGQGMGVF; v_call: TRBV12-3/TRBV12-4; d_call: TRBD1; clone_size: once; cdr3_length: 12; j_call: TRBJ2-7
cdr3_nt: TGTGCCAGCTTCCGGTTGACGGGAGAGAGATACGAGCAGTACTTC; cdr3_aa: CASFRLTGERYEQYF; v_call: TRBV21-1; d_call: NA; clone_size: NA; cdr3_length: 15; j_call: TRBJ2-7
cdr3_nt: TGTGCCAGCAGCCAAAACCCTAGCTCCAATGAGCAGTTCTTC; cdr3_aa: CASSQNPSSNEQFF; v_call: TRBV7-9; d_call: NA; clone_size: few; cdr3_length: 14; j_call: TRBJ2-1
cdr3_nt: TGTGCCAGCAGCTTACGTGACACATCAACATCTAACTATGGCTACACCTTC; cdr3_aa: CASSLRDTSTSNYGYTF; v_call: TRBV7-8; d_call: NA; clone_size: NA; cdr3_length: 17; j_call: TRBJ1-2
cdr3_nt: TGCACCAGCAGCCGAGAGGGGACAGCCGAAGCTTTCTTT; cdr3_aa: CTSSREGTAEAFF; v_call: TRBV1; d_call: NA; clone_size: NA; cdr3_length: 13; j_call: TRBJ1-1
cdr3_nt: TGTGCCAGCAGTGGGGGCGGACACTCACCCCTCCACTTT; cdr3_aa: CASSGGGHSPLHF; v_call: TRBV25-1; d_call: NA; clone_size: NA; cdr3_length: 13; j_call: TRBJ1-6
cdr3_nt: TGTGCCAGCAGTGCAGGGGCCTACGTCAATGAGCAGTTCTTC; cdr3_aa: CASSAGAYVNEQFF; v_call: TRBV6-6; d_call: NA; clone_size: once; cdr3_length: 14; j_call: TRBJ2-1
cdr3_nt: TGTGCCAGCAGCGAATACGCGGGCGGGAACAATCAGCCCCAGCATTTT; cdr3_aa: CASSEYAGGNNQPQHF; v_call: TRBV7-2; d_call: NA; clone_size: NA; cdr3_length: 16; j_call: TRBJ1-5
cdr3_nt: TGTGCCAGCAGCTGGAAGGCTAGTGGGAGGGGCGGTGAGCAGTTCTTC; cdr3_aa: CASSWKASGRGGEQFF; v_call: TRBV7-2; d_call: TRBD2; clone_size: NA; cdr3_length: 16; j_call: TRBJ2-1
cdr3_nt: TGTGCCAGCTCACCACCGAGTTCTAGCACAGATACGCAGTATTTT; cdr3_aa: CASSPPSSSTDTQYF; v_call: TRBV18; d_call: NA; clone_size: NA; cdr3_length: 15; j_call: TRBJ2-3
cdr3_nt: TGTGCCACCAGCAGAGAGAAGGGACTAGCGGGAGTAAGTGGGTACAATGAGCAGTTCTTC; cdr3_aa: CATSREKGLAGVSGYNEQFF; v_call: TRBV15; d_call: TRBD2; clone_size: medium-sized; cdr3_length: 20; j_call: TRBJ2-1
cdr3_nt: TGTGCCAGCAGCCAAGTTGGAGGGGAGCAAAACATTCAGTACTTC; cdr3_aa: CASSQVGGEQNIQYF; v_call: TRBV4-2; d_call: NA; clone_size: NA; cdr3_length: 15; j_call: TRBJ2-4